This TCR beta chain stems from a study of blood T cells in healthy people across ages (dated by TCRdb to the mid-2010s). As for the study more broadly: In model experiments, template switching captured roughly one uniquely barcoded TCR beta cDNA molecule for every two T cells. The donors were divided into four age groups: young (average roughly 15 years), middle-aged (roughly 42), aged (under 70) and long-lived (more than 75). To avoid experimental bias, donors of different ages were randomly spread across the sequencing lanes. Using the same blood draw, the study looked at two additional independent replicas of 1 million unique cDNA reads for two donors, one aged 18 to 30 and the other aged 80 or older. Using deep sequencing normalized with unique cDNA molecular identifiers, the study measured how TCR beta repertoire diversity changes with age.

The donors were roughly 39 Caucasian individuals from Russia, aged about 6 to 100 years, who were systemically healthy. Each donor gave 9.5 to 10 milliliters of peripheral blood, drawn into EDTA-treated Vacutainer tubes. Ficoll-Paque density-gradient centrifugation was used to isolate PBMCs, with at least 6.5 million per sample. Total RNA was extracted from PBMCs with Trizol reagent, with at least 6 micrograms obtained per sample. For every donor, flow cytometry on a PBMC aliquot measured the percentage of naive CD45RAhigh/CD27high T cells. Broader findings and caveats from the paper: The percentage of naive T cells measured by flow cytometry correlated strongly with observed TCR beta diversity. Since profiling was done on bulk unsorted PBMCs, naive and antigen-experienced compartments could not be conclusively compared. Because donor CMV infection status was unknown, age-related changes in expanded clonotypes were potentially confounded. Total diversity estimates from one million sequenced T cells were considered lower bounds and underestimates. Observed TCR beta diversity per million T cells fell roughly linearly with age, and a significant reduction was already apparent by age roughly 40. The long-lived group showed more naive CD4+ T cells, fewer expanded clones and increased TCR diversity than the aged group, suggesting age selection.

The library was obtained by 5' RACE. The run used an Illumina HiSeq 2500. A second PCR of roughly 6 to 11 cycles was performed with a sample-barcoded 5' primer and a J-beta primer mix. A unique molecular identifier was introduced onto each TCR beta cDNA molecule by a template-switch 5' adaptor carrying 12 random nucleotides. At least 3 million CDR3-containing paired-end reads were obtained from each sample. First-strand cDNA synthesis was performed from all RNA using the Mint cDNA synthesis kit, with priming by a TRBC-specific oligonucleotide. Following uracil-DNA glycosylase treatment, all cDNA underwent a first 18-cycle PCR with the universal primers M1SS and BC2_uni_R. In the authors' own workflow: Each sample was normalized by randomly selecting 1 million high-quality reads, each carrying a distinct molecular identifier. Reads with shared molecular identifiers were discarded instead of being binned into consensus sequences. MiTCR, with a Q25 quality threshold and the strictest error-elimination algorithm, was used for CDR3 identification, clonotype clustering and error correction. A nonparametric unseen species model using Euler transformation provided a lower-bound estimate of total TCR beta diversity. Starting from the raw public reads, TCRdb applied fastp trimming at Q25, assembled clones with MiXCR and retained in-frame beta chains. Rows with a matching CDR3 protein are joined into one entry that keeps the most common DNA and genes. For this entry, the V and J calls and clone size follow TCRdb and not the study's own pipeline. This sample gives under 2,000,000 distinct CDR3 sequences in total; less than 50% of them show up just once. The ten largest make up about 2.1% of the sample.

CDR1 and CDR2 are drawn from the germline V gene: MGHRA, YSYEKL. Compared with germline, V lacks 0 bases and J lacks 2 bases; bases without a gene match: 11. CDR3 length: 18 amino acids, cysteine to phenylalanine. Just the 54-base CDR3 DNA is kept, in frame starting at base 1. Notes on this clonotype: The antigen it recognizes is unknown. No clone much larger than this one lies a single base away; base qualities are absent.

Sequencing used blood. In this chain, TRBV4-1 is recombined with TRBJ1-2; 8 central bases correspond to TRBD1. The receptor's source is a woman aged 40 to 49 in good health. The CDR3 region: CASSQDGGQELFNYGYTF. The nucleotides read TGCGCCAGCAGCCAAGATGGGGGACAGGAGTTATTCAACTATGGCTACACCTTC.